This T cell receptor (beta chain) was profiled in a study of blood T cell repertoires in COVID-19. On the study more broadly: Collection of acute and convalescent COVID-19 samples took place in the United States, Italy and Spain. Sources were T cells, B-cell-depleted T cells, or PBMCs; the material itself was cDNA or gDNA.

The CDR3 has 11 amino acids. Trimming stripped 0 bases from V and 12 bases from J, with 6 bases between. Germline lookup yields CDR1 SGHRS and CDR2 YFSETQ. Here immunoSEQ multiplex PCR was the method, and the copy in TCRdb shows in-frame clones only, minus some. The repertoire consists of 90,000 to 110,000 clones, with approximately 78% occurring once and the leading ten covering roughly 14%. The sequence came from a woman aged 80 or over with acute or convalescent COVID-19. The sequenced material came from peripheral blood. The chain combines TRBV5-1 with TRBJ2-2, with unresolved D. The CDR3 DNA is TGCGCCAGCAGCTTGGGAGGAAAGCTGTTTTTT. Translated, it gives CASSLGGKLFF.